This section outlines one TCR beta chain sequence together with its context. This sample was taken from a study of control samples from healthy donors and cancer patients. This CDR3 is built from 13 residues. Germline CDR1 is LGHDT and CDR2 is YNNKEL (reference sequence). The V and J ends lost 2 bases and 6 bases respectively, with 8 bases between them. The table came from immunoSEQ multiplex PCR; TCRdb's copy has only in-frame clones and leaves some out. The sample yields over 85,000 clones, about 81% seen once. This clonotype was sampled from a man in his sixties or seventies with lung cancer. Sequenced sample: PBMCs. The chain is built from TRBV3-1 (or the pseudogene TRBV3-2) and TRBJ1-5; D ambiguous. The CDR3 loop is CASSQNMGQPQHF. CDR3 sequence (DNA): TGTGCCAGCAGCCAAAACATGGGTCAGCCCCAGCATTTT.